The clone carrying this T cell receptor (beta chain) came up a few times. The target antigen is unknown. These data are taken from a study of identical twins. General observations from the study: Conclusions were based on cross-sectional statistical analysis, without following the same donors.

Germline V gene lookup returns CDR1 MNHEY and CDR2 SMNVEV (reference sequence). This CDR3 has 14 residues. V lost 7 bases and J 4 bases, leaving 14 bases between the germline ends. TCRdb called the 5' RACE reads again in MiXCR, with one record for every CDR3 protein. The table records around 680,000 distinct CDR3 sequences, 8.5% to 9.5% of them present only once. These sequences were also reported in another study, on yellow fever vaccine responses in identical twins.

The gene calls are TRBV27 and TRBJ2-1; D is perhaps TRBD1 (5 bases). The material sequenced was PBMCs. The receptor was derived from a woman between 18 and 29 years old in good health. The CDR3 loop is CASTGRDVYNEQFF. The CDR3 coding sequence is TGTGCCAGCACCGGCAGGGATGTTTACAATGAGCAGTTCTTC.